One T cell receptor beta chain is described in this entry. As yet, its antigen is unknown. Gene names denote mouse genes. Read sequence stops 4 residues before the CDR3 end, and the germline J gene provides the missing end. The junction had 6 bases not matched to a gene; V was cut back by 4 bases and J by 0 bases. The CDR3 is made up of 16 amino acids. The V gene's germline CDR1 is LGHNA and CDR2 YNLKQL (reference sequence). This record comes from a study of CD8+ T cells in alopecia areata. Study-level points and caveats: Shared TCR sequences were less clear between patients than in mice, possibly partly from HLA diversity.

RNA extraction was followed by reverse transcription into cDNA, which acted as the sequencing template. Libraries were prepared by immunoSEQ multiplex PCR; TCRdb keeps only in-frame clonotypes and omits some of them. This sample comprises 250,000 or so clones, none seen once only. It was with CD4, CD8alpha, NKG2D, NKG2ACE and other markers that pooled cutaneous lymph node cells were sorted. The sample was CD4+ T cells sorted from a lymph node. The TCR was taken from a C3H/HeJ mouse with alopecia areata. For the strain, the MHC haplotype given is H2-k. The rearrangement joins TRBV5 to TRBJ2-1, with 7 bases fitting TRBD2. Here the CDR3 reads CASSLAGGNNYAEQFF. The sequenced part of the CDR3 DNA is TGTGCCAGCAGCCTCGCGGGGGGGAATAACTATGCT.